This T cell receptor beta chain was found in a study of T-cell memory formation after mild COVID-19 (dated by TCRdb to the early 2020s). About the investigation overall: Most TCR sequence clusters were specific to one of the two donors. T-cell clones expanding and contracting after mild COVID-19 in two donors were tracked by longitudinal TCRalpha and TCRbeta repertoire sequencing. The cohort was made up of two young adult volunteers, one female and one male, who were previously healthy. Broad study findings and their caveats: Only a couple of mild cases were covered by the study, and larger cohorts that include severe cases with pre-infection samples were considered necessary. Balanced CD4/CD8 phenotypes were observed for clones contracting from day 15 to 85, whereas a bias towards CD4+ was observed for a second wave of clones expanding from day 15 to 37. The detection of some responding clones in pre-infection memory suggests that pre-existing cross-reactive memory T cells joined the SARS-CoV-2 response. Contracting CD4+ clones turned up mainly in the CM and EM memory subsets, whereas EMRA was where CD8+ clones were enriched. SARS-CoV-2 specificity of the second-wave clones peaking on day 37 was not confirmed.

This sample was sequenced with an Illumina NovaSeq 6000. cDNA libraries for TCRalpha and TCRbeta were prepared by 5'RACE using constant-segment primers, with sample barcodes and unique molecular identifiers added. Trizol reagent was used to extract RNA from every sample. Amplification of the libraries took two PCR steps, and the second step added a second sample barcode plus Illumina TruSeq adapters. Libraries were sequenced on an Illumina NovaSeq with 2 x 150 bp paired-end reads. The authors processed their data as follows. The reads were demultiplexed and collapsed into UMI-guided consensus sequences using migec v1.2.7. Using mixcr v2.1.11, UMI consensuses were aligned to TRA and TRB V and J templates and then assembled into clonotypes. Expanded or contracted clonotypes were those called significant by both edgeR and NoisET, with noise models trained on biological replicates. edgeR calls used a false discovery rate-adjusted p below 0.01 and a log2 fold-change threshold of 1. As an exploratory analysis of dynamics, max-normalized trajectories of the 1000 most abundant clonotypes were examined by PCA with hierarchical clustering. Separately sequenced CD4+ and CD8+ repertoires were used to assign the CD4 or CD8 phenotype of responding clones. The public reads were run again by TCRdb, first through fastp at Q25 and then through MiXCR, and only productive beta chains were kept. All rows with the same CDR3 protein become a single entry with the most common DNA and genes. These V and J calls originate from TCRdb's pipeline instead of the authors' own analysis. A total of approximately 500,000 distinct CDR3 sequences appear in this sample, more than 20% of them only once. The ten largest make up 12% of the sample.

Taken from cysteine to phenylalanine, the CDR3 has 12 residues. Left in the record is the CDR3 DNA by itself, 36 bases read in frame from the first base. A distance of 10 bases separates the germline ends of V and J, which lose 6 bases and 4 bases respectively. The germline V gene (reference sequence) sets CDR1 to DFQATT and CDR2 to SNEGSKA. Ficoll-Paque density gradient centrifugation was the method used to isolate PBMCs. About this clonotype: Its cognate antigen has yet to be identified. No base quality information exists; no much larger clone differs at one position.

The V and J segments used are TRBV20-1 and TRBJ2-1; TRBD2 is a possible D gene, resting on 5 matching bases. This TCR came from an adult woman who had mild COVID-19 (a few samples of this study predate the infection). The sample titles of this study are shuffled in the database, so cell type and time point are left out; the donor was told from shared clones. Sequenced input: PBMCs or a T cell subset sorted from them (not recorded which). CDR3 sequence: CSALLEYNEQFF. The nucleotide sequence reads TGCAGTGCGTTACTAGAATACAATGAGCAGTTCTTC.